The 23 T cell receptor beta chains reported below all come from one sample, sequenced in a study of cytomegalovirus exposure and HLA in healthy donors. PCR was performed using 60 Vbeta and 13 Jbeta primers. Clones were sequenced by immunoSEQ multiplex PCR, and TCRdb holds only the in-frame ones, with some missing. The sample totals over 100,000 clones. Sequenced material: PBMCs. The receptor set was obtained from a man aged 30 to 45 in good health and CMV-seronegative.

The rearrangement links TRBV12-5 to TRBJ2-1, with 13 bases fitting TRBD2. Germline lookup yields CDR1 LGHNT and CDR2 FRNRAP. The ends lost 5 bases at V and 3 bases at J; junction bases unmatched: 4. CDR3 length: 16 residues. The CDR3 nucleotides read TGTGCTAGTGGTCCTCGACTAGCGGGGGGCTACAATGAGCAGTTCTTC. Protein: CASGPRLAGGYNEQFF.

The V gene is TRBV5-1, the J gene TRBJ1-1; 9 bases are a match to TRBD1. V trimming: 0 bases; J trimming: 3 bases; junction bases outside the gene matches: 6. This CDR3 comprises 16 residues. Per the germline V gene, CDR1 is SGHRS and CDR2 is YFSETQ. DNA of the CDR3: TGCGCCAGCAGCTTGGGCGGGACAGGGTCGTACACTGAAGCTTTCTTT. It yields the protein CASSLGGTGSYTEAFF.

The chain links TRBV18 to TRBJ1-2; D possibly corresponds to TRBD1 (5 bases). CDR3 length equals 15 residues. The germline V gene has CDR1 KGHSH and CDR2 LQKENI. V was pared by 4 bases and J by 2 bases, with 14 bases between. The CDR3 reads CASSRPLGENYGYTF. The CDR3 DNA is TGTGCCAGCTCACGCCCCTTAGGGGAAAACTATGGCTACACCTTC.

The rearrangement links TRBV5-1 to TRBJ1-1, with D maybe TRBD1 (6 bases). The ends were cut back, 2 bases at V and 4 bases at J, with 15 bases in the middle. Germline V gene data show CDR1 as SGHRS and CDR2 as YFSETQ. This CDR3 is 15 amino acids long. The CDR3 bases are TGCGCCAGCAGCTTAGAGGGGGGGGGCGGCACTGAAGCTTTCTTT. Amino acid sequence: CASSLEGGGGTEAFF.

This chain uses TRBV5-6 with TRBJ1-1, with D tentatively TRBD1 (6 bases). V was trimmed by 3 bases and J by 1 base, leaving 13 bases between them. Germline assignment: CDR1 SGHDT and CDR2 YYEEEE. The CDR3 runs 15 residues. CDR3 DNA: TGTGCCAGCAGCTGGGGAGGGGGAGGGAACACTGAAGCTTTCTTT. The encoded protein is CASSWGGGGNTEAFF.

The chain employs TRBV5-4 and TRBJ2-3; 9 nucleotides agree with TRBD1. After removal of 4 bases from V and 3 bases from J, the junction contained 6 bases not matched to a gene. The CDR3 consists of 15 residues. Germline CDR1 reads SGHNT; CDR2 reads YYREEE (reference sequence). The DNA of the CDR3 is TGTGCCAGCAGCACCCGGGACAGGGCTACAGATACGCAGTATTTT. This sequence encodes CASSTRDRATDTQYF.

The chain is built from TRBV15 and TRBJ2-7; the D is unclear. The V gene lost 2 bases and the J gene lost 7 bases, with 15 bases spanning the gap. From germline, CDR1 is LNHNV and CDR2 YYDKDF (reference sequence). There are 14 residues in the CDR3. CDR3 in amino acids: CATSRPSRSWEQYF. The CDR3 bases are TGTGCCACCAGCAGACCCTCCCGGTCGTGGGAGCAGTACTTC.

A remark on this clone: The sample holds other DNA sequences that translate to the same CDR3. As DNA, the CDR3 is TGTGCCAGCAGTCTTGGACTCGGCTACACCTTC. Its translation: CASSLGLGYTF. The chain uses TRBV5-8 and TRBJ1-2, with D unresolved. The CDR3 consists of 11 residues. Deletions cut 5 bases from V and 8 bases from J, with 10 bases between. CDR1 SGHTS and CDR2 YDEGEE come from the germline V gene.

The V call is TRBV7-9, the J call TRBJ2-5; TRBD1 matches at 11 bases. The CDR3 has 15 residues. From germline, CDR1 is SEHNR and CDR2 FQNEAQ (reference sequence). J lost 4 bases, V lost 4 bases, and 5 bases had no gene match. The CDR3 here is CASSSRGTGGETQYF. The CDR3 DNA is TGTGCCAGCAGCTCCCGAGGGACAGGGGGAGAGACCCAGTACTTC.

The chain combines TRBV5-4 with TRBJ1-2, with TRBD1 matching over 12 bases. Unmatched junction bases numbered 11, after V lost 0 bases and J lost 2 bases. This CDR3 comprises 19 residues. Germline CDR1 reads SGHNT; CDR2 reads YYREEE (reference sequence). CDR3 loop: CASSLGGGQGARGNYGYTF. CDR3 nucleotides: TGTGCCAGCAGCTTGGGGGGGGGACAGGGGGCGCGCGGGAACTATGGCTACACCTTC.

The chain is built from TRBV27 and TRBJ1-5; D is ambiguous. The CDR3 runs to 17 residues. The germline V gene has CDR1 MNHEY and CDR2 SMNVEV (reference sequence). Trimming left V 4 bases short and J 3 bases short, with 19 bases between. The CDR3 here is CASSSLSGDGANQPQHF. The CDR3 DNA reads as TGTGCCAGCAGTTCCCTAAGCGGGGATGGAGCCAATCAGCCCCAGCATTTT.

V usage is TRBV7-2 and J usage is TRBJ1-2, with TRBD1 identical over 9 bases. The CDR3 runs to 16 residues. In germline, CDR1 is SGHTA, CDR2 FQGNSA. V was pared by 6 bases and J by 8 bases, with 16 bases of the junction left unmatched. The CDR3 loop reads CASSLGTGRDGRGYTF. CDR3 nucleotides: TGTGCCAGCAGTCTCGGGACAGGGAGGGACGGTCGCGGCTACACCTTC.

The chain carries TRBV20-1 and TRBJ1-1, with D possibly matching TRBD1 (6 bases). The CDR3 is 11 residues long. Germline V gives CDR1 DFQATT, CDR2 SNEGSKA (reference sequence). The V gene lost 5 bases and the J gene lost 7 bases, with 11 bases spanning the gap. Here the CDR3 DNA reads TGCAGTGCTCTCCAGGGGATTGAAGCTTTCTTT. Protein sequence: CSALQGIEAFF.

V is TRBV18 and J is TRBJ2-6; D may be TRBD1 (6 bases). From germline, CDR1 is KGHSH and CDR2 LQKENI. V lost 1 base and J 4 bases, leaving 11 bases between the germline ends. This CDR3 region has 16 residues. The CDR3 DNA is TGTGCCAGCTCACCACTACAGGGTTCAGGGGCCAACGTCCTGACTTTC. Translation: CASSPLQGSGANVLTF.

This chain joins TRBV7-3 and TRBJ2-1, with 12 bases identical to TRBD2. After removal of 5 bases from V and 8 bases from J, the junction contained 7 bases not matched to a gene. Germline CDR1 and CDR2: SGHTA and FQGTGA. The length of the CDR3 is 15 residues. The CDR3 nucleotides are TGTGCCAGCAGCCCCACTAGCGGGGGGCTCGATGAGCAGTTCTTC. Residues: CASSPTSGGLDEQFF.

V and J are TRBV11-2 and TRBJ2-6; no clear D gene. CDR1 is SGHAT, CDR2 FQNNGV, per germline. The CDR3 length is 17 residues. The germline V and J ends were trimmed by 1 base and 0 bases, with 10 bases remaining between them. This CDR3 is CASSLAGGSSGANVLTF. The DNA of the CDR3 is TGTGCCAGCAGCTTAGCTGGTGGTAGCTCTGGGGCCAACGTCCTGACTTTC.

The CDR3 protein is CAISESIAGGRTDTQYF. The CDR3 region has the DNA TGTGCCATCAGTGAGTCAATAGCGGGGGGGAGAACAGATACGCAGTATTTT. The rearrangement links TRBV10-3 to TRBJ2-3; TRBD2 matches 11 bases. CDR1 ENHRY and CDR2 SYGVKD come from the germline V gene. This CDR3 comprises 17 residues. Unmatched junction bases numbered 5, after V lost 0 bases and J lost 3 bases.

The chain carries TRBV18 and TRBJ2-5; TRBD1 matches at 10 bases. CDR1 is KGHSH, CDR2 LQKENI, per germline. V lost 3 bases to trimming and J lost 5 bases; unmatched junction nucleotides: 6. The CDR3 is 15 amino acids. The CDR3 nucleotides read TGTGCCAGCTCACCCTGGACAGGGGGAGGTGAGACCCAGTACTTC. This codes for CASSPWTGGGETQYF.

Worth noting for this clone: Other DNA sequences within the sample encode an identical CDR3. The chain has TRBV7-9 and TRBJ2-2, with D possibly matching TRBD1 (5 bases). There are 14 residues in the CDR3. Trimming removed 5 bases at V and 1 base at J, with 8 bases between. Germline V lookup: CDR1 SEHNR, CDR2 FQNEAQ (reference sequence). DNA for the CDR3: TGTGCCAGCAGCGATAGGGGGAACACCGGGGAGCTGTTTTTT. Its protein is CASSDRGNTGELFF.

The V gene is TRBV7-2, the J gene TRBJ1-6; D might be TRBD1 (6 bases). CDR3 length: 13 residues. The germline CDR1 and CDR2 sequences are SGHTA and FQGNSA. Trimming removed 5 bases from V and 13 bases from J, with 15 bases in between. The chain's CDR3 is CASSLRGGGPLHF. The CDR3 nucleotides are TGTGCCAGCAGCCTTCGAGGGGGGGGGCCCCTCCACTTT.

This rearrangement joins TRBV18 to TRBJ2-5; 7 nucleotides align to TRBD1. Germline V CDR1 and CDR2: KGHSH, LQKENI. The CDR3 covers 15 residues. Unmatched junction bases numbered 9, after V lost 6 bases and J lost 2 bases. CDR3 protein: CASSLTDRAQETQYF. DNA of the CDR3: TGTGCCAGCTCCCTTACCGACAGGGCTCAAGAGACCCAGTACTTC.

The genes are TRBV27 and TRBJ2-7, with D possibly TRBD1 on 6 matching bases. Germline CDR1 is MNHEY and CDR2 is SMNVEV (reference sequence). This CDR3 spans 15 amino acids. The V end was cut by 5 bases, the J end by 3 bases, with 17 bases between. The DNA for the CDR3 is TGTGCCAGCAGTCCAGGGACACTCCTTGGCTACGAGCAGTACTTC. It codes for CASSPGTLLGYEQYF.

The CDR3 here is CATRVGQANPEAFF. The CDR3 nucleotides read TGTGCCACCAGAGTCGGCCAGGCCAATCCTGAAGCTTTCTTT. The chain links TRBV10-3 to TRBJ1-1; no definite D call. The CDR3 has 14 amino acids. Germline-derived CDR1 and CDR2 are ENHRY and SYGVKD. Trimming removed 10 bases from V and 6 bases from J, with 21 bases in between.